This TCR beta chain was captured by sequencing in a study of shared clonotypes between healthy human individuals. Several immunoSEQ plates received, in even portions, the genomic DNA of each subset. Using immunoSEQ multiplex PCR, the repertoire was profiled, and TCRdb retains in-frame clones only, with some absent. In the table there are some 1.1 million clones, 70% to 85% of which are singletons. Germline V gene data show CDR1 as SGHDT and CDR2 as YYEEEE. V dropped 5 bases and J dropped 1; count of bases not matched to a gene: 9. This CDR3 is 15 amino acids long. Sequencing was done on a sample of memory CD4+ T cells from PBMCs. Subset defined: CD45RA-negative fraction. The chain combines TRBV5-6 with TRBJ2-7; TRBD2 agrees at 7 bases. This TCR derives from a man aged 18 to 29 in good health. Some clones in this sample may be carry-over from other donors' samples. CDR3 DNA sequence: TGTGCCAGCAGGAGGGGCGGGGGTGCTTCCTACGAGCAGTACTTC. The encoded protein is CASRRGGGASYEQYF. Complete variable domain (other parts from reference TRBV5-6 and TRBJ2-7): DAGVTQSPTHLIKTRGQQVTLRCSPKSGHDTVSWYQQALGQGPQFIFQYYEEEERQRGNFPDRFSGHQFPNYSSELNVNALLLGDSALYLCASRRGGGASYEQYFGPGTRLTVT.